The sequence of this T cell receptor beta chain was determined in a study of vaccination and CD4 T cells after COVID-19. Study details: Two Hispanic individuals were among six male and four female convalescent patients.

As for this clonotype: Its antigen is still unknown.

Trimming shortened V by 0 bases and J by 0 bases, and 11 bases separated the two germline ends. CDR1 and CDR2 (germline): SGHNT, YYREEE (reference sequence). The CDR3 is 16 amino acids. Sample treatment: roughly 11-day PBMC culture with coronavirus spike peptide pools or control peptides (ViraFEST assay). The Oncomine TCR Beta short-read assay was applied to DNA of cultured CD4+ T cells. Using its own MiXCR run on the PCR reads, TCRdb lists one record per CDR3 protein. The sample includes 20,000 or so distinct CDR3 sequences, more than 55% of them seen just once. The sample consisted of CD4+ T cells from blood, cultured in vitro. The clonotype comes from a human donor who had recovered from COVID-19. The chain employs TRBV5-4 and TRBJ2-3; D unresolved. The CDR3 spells CASSLGFRVSTDTQYF. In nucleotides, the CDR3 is TGTGCCAGCAGCTTGGGATTCCGGGTGAGCACAGATACGCAGTATTTT.